The rows below give T cell receptor beta chains drawn from one sample of a study of OX40 agonist ivuxolimab in advanced cancers. Here immunoSEQ multiplex PCR was the method, and the copy in TCRdb shows in-frame clones only, minus some. The sample includes approximately 80,000 clones, about 89% of them seen just once. The sequenced sample was CD4+ or CD8+ T cells sorted from blood, obtained in a trial of the OX40 agonist ivuxolimab. The receptors shown here come from an adult with an advanced solid tumor such as melanoma, head and neck, liver or kidney cancer. The CDR3 runs from the conserved cysteine through the conserved F or W. Fields, in order: J gene, D gene, V gene, clone size, CDR3 protein, CDR3 DNA. The D gene is left open where the match is weak. Clone size appears in some rows only: once, few, many, or a class for an expanded clone.

J: TRBJ1-1
D: NA
V: TRBV7-3
size: NA
CDR3: CASSLLKEMNTEAFF
DNA: TGTGCCAGCAGCTTGTTGAAGGAAATGAACACTGAAGCTTTCTTT

J: TRBJ1-1
D: TRBD1
V: TRBV5-6
size: NA
CDR3: CASSSDREPTEAFF
DNA: TGTGCCAGCAGCTCCGACAGGGAACCCACTGAAGCTTTCTTT

J: TRBJ1-2
D: NA
V: TRBV5-1
size: NA
CDR3: CASSLARVGSGYTF
DNA: TGCGCCAGCAGCTTGGCCAGGGTAGGGTCTGGCTACACCTTC

J: TRBJ2-3
D: NA
V: TRBV4-3
size: NA
CDR3: CASSEEDYRTDTQYF
DNA: TGCGCCAGCAGCGAAGAGGACTACCGCACAGATACGCAGTATTTT

J: TRBJ1-4
D: NA
V: TRBV14
size: NA
CDR3: CASSHLNRMGKLFF
DNA: TGTGCCAGCAGCCATCTCAACCGTATGGGGAAACTGTTTTTT

J: TRBJ1-4
D: NA
V: TRBV28
size: NA
CDR3: CASSSPQGGYEKLFF
DNA: TGTGCCAGCAGTTCCCCCCAGGGAGGATATGAAAAACTGTTTTTT

J: TRBJ1-4
D: NA
V: TRBV30
size: NA
CDR3: CAWSMGRRREKLFF
DNA: TGTGCCTGGAGTATGGGGAGGAGACGGGAAAAACTGTTTTTT

J: TRBJ1-1
D: NA
V: TRBV11-2
size: NA
CDR3: CASSSGQTEAFF
DNA: TGTGCCAGCAGCTCTGGACAGACTGAAGCTTTCTTT

J: TRBJ1-1
D: NA
V: TRBV6-6
size: NA
CDR3: CASSYLSNTEAFF
DNA: TGTGCCAGCAGTTACTTGAGTAACACTGAAGCTTTCTTT

J: TRBJ2-2
D: NA
V: TRBV4-3
size: NA
CDR3: CASSRGYSDSTGELFF
DNA: TGCGCCAGCAGCCGCGGTTACTCAGACTCAACCGGGGAGCTGTTTTTT

J: TRBJ2-1
D: TRBD2
V: TRBV6-4
size: NA
CDR3: CASSSSGGASDEQFF
DNA: TGTGCCAGCAGTTCAAGCGGGGGGGCAAGTGATGAGCAGTTCTTC

J: TRBJ2-3
D: NA
V: TRBV11-2
size: NA
CDR3: CASSLGALASTDTQYF
DNA: TGTGCCAGCAGCTTAGGGGCCCTTGCTAGCACAGATACGCAGTATTTT

J: TRBJ2-2
D: NA
V: TRBV10-3
size: NA
CDR3: CAISEGGTGELFF
DNA: TGTGCCATCAGTGAAGGAGGAACCGGGGAGCTGTTTTTT

J: TRBJ2-2
D: NA
V: TRBV4-1
size: NA
CDR3: CASSRINTGELFF
DNA: TGCGCCAGCAGCCGAATTAACACCGGGGAGCTGTTTTTT

J: TRBJ1-1
D: NA
V: TRBV28
size: NA
CDR3: CASRDTLNTEAFF
DNA: TGTGCCAGCAGGGACACCCTGAACACTGAAGCTTTCTTT

J: TRBJ1-2
D: NA
V: TRBV12-5
size: NA
CDR3: CASGLGPSGGYTF
DNA: TGTGCTAGTGGTTTGGGGCCCTCAGGCGGCTACACCTTC

J: TRBJ2-1
D: NA
V: TRBV9
size: NA
CDR3: CASSVVPEAYNEQFF
DNA: TGTGCCAGCAGCGTAGTTCCCGAGGCCTACAATGAGCAGTTCTTC

J: TRBJ1-6
D: NA
V: TRBV14
size: once
CDR3: CASRKQESYNSPLHF
DNA: TGTGCCAGCAGGAAACAGGAATCCTATAATTCACCCCTCCACTTT

J: TRBJ2-7
D: TRBD2
V: TRBV7-2
size: NA
CDR3: CASSQIGLAGYEQYF
DNA: TGTGCCAGCAGCCAAATCGGGCTAGCGGGGTACGAGCAGTACTTC

J: TRBJ2-7
D: NA
V: TRBV6-1
size: NA
CDR3: CASSEGPTYEQYF
DNA: TGTGCCAGCAGTGAAGGACCAACCTACGAGCAGTACTTC

J: TRBJ2-3
D: NA
V: TRBV27
size: NA
CDR3: CASKGADTQYF
DNA: TGTGCCAGCAAGGGCGCAGATACGCAGTATTTT

J: TRBJ2-1
D: NA
V: TRBV5-5
size: NA
CDR3: CASSLGSGRLTSYNEQFF
DNA: TGTGCCAGCAGCTTGGGATCAGGGCGCCTCACCTCCTACAATGAGCAGTTCTTC

J: TRBJ2-1
D: NA
V: TRBV30
size: NA
CDR3: CASEGSLNEQFF
DNA: TGTGCCTCCGAGGGGTCCTTGAATGAGCAGTTCTTC

J: TRBJ1-1
D: TRBD1
V: TRBV14
size: few
CDR3: CASSQDSWDSLNTEAFF
DNA: TGTGCCAGCAGCCAAGATTCGTGGGACAGCTTGAACACTGAAGCTTTCTTT

J: TRBJ1-2
D: TRBD1
V: TRBV27
size: NA
CDR3: CASRRQGPNYGYTF
DNA: TGTGCCAGCAGGAGACAGGGCCCTAACTATGGCTACACCTTC

J: TRBJ2-1
D: TRBD2
V: TRBV28
size: NA
CDR3: CASYDTSGERLYNEQFF
DNA: TGTGCCAGCTATGATACTAGCGGGGAGAGGCTGTACAATGAGCAGTTCTTC

J: TRBJ2-1
D: NA
V: TRBV4-3
size: NA
CDR3: CASSQDISSGDEQFF
DNA: TGCGCCAGCAGCCAAGATATATCGAGTGGCGATGAGCAGTTCTTC

J: TRBJ1-2
D: NA
V: TRBV27
size: once
CDR3: CASRRDYGYTF
DNA: TGTGCCAGCAGGAGGGACTATGGCTACACCTTC

J: TRBJ1-2
D: NA
V: TRBV9
size: NA
CDR3: CASSEDGSYGYTF
DNA: TGTGCCAGCAGTGAGGACGGAAGCTATGGCTACACCTTC

J: TRBJ2-1
D: TRBD2
V: TRBV5-1
size: once
CDR3: CASDWVLAGVQGNEQFF
DNA: TGCGCCAGCGATTGGGTCCTAGCGGGAGTTCAAGGAAATGAGCAGTTCTTC

J: TRBJ2-3
D: NA
V: TRBV6-6
size: NA
CDR3: CASSYALPGADTQYF
DNA: TGTGCCAGCAGTTACGCACTCCCGGGAGCAGATACGCAGTATTTT

J: TRBJ2-1
D: NA
V: TRBV9
size: NA
CDR3: CASSQSRAAYNEQFF
DNA: TGTGCCAGCAGCCAAAGTCGAGCTGCCTACAATGAGCAGTTCTTC

J: TRBJ2-4
D: NA
V: TRBV28
size: NA
CDR3: CASSPTADEWQNIQYF
DNA: TGTGCCAGCAGCCCTACAGCGGACGAATGGCAAAACATTCAGTACTTC

J: TRBJ2-7
D: NA
V: TRBV28
size: NA
CDR3: CASSFPPDGSYEQYF
DNA: TGTGCCAGCAGTTTCCCCCCGGACGGCTCCTACGAGCAGTACTTC

J: TRBJ2-7
D: NA
V: TRBV28
size: once
CDR3: CASTGFSYEQYF
DNA: TGTGCCAGCACCGGCTTTTCCTACGAGCAGTACTTC

J: TRBJ1-2
D: NA
V: TRBV6-5
size: NA
CDR3: CATARQDGYTF
DNA: TGTGCCACCGCCCGACAGGATGGCTACACCTTC

J: TRBJ1-2
D: NA
V: TRBV7-2
size: few
CDR3: CASSLVVTPNYGYTF
DNA: TGTGCCAGCAGCTTAGTGGTGACACCTAACTATGGCTACACCTTC

J: TRBJ2-7
D: TRBD2
V: TRBV2
size: NA
CDR3: CASSGGTTSGDPYEQYF
DNA: TGTGCCAGCAGTGGAGGGACGACTAGCGGGGATCCCTACGAGCAGTACTTC

J: TRBJ2-7
D: NA
V: TRBV16
size: NA
CDR3: CASSPSYEQYF
DNA: TGTGCCAGCAGCCCGTCCTACGAGCAGTACTTC

J: TRBJ1-5
D: NA
V: TRBV6-5
size: once
CDR3: CASSYSSDQPQHF
DNA: TGTGCCAGCAGTTACTCGAGTGATCAGCCCCAGCATTTT

J: TRBJ2-1
D: NA
V: TRBV13
size: NA
CDR3: CASSFVLGSSYNEQFF
DNA: TGTGCCAGCAGCTTCGTGCTAGGAAGCTCCTACAATGAGCAGTTCTTC

J: TRBJ2-1
D: NA
V: TRBV4-3
size: NA
CDR3: CASSQRYPLEQFF
DNA: TGCGCCAGCAGCCAGAGGTACCCACTTGAGCAGTTCTTC

J: TRBJ1-2
D: NA
V: TRBV4-2
size: NA
CDR3: CASSQEEGIQEGYTF
DNA: TGTGCCAGCAGCCAAGAGGAGGGGATCCAGGAGGGCTACACCTTC

J: TRBJ2-1
D: NA
V: TRBV7-2
size: NA
CDR3: CASSLALGGRAFMNEQFF
DNA: TGTGCCAGCAGCTTAGCGCTAGGGGGGAGGGCCTTTATGAATGAGCAGTTCTTC

J: TRBJ2-3
D: NA
V: TRBV29-1
size: NA
CDR3: CSVDVIGTDTQYF
DNA: TGCAGCGTTGATGTTATAGGGACAGATACGCAGTATTTT

J: TRBJ2-1
D: TRBD2
V: TRBV19
size: NA
CDR3: CASSIFAGGYNEQFF
DNA: TGTGCCAGTAGTATTTTTGCGGGGGGGTACAATGAGCAGTTCTTC

J: TRBJ2-5
D: NA
V: TRBV5-1
size: NA
CDR3: CASQGLGPHKRVGQETQYF
DNA: TGCGCCAGCCAAGGGCTCGGGCCTCACAAAAGGGTTGGCCAAGAGACCCAGTACTTC

J: TRBJ2-3
D: TRBD2
V: TRBV4-3
size: NA
CDR3: CASSQEGLADTDTQYF
DNA: TGCGCCAGCAGCCAAGAGGGACTAGCGGATACAGATACGCAGTATTTT

J: TRBJ2-1
D: NA
V: TRBV19
size: NA
CDR3: CASSIWGLGSYNEQFF
DNA: TGTGCCAGTAGTATTTGGGGTTTAGGATCCTACAATGAGCAGTTCTTC

J: TRBJ1-6
D: TRBD1
V: TRBV28
size: NA
CDR3: CASGGTGLLSPLHF
DNA: TGTGCCAGCGGTGGGACAGGGCTTTTATCACCCCTCCACTTT

J: TRBJ1-4
D: TRBD1
V: TRBV4-2
size: NA
CDR3: CASRSGQEGEKLFF
DNA: TGTGCCAGCAGATCGGGACAGGAGGGGGAAAAACTGTTTTTT

J: TRBJ1-6
D: NA
V: TRBV6-5
size: NA
CDR3: CASSAWGLTDSPLHF
DNA: TGTGCCAGCAGTGCCTGGGGTTTGACGGATTCACCCCTCCACTTT

J: TRBJ2-1
D: NA
V: TRBV9
size: NA
CDR3: CASSGRKNEQFF
DNA: TGTGCCAGCAGCGGTCGTAAAAATGAGCAGTTCTTC

J: TRBJ2-3
D: TRBD1
V: TRBV6-5
size: NA
CDR3: CASSYRQGAGDTQYF
DNA: TGTGCCAGCAGTTACCGACAGGGGGCTGGAGATACGCAGTATTTT

J: TRBJ2-2
D: TRBD1
V: TRBV19
size: once
CDR3: CASSIRDRVAGELFF
DNA: TGTGCCAGTAGTATAAGGGACAGGGTCGCCGGGGAGCTGTTTTTT

J: TRBJ1-2
D: NA
V: TRBV29-1
size: NA
CDR3: CSVTRVGGYTF
DNA: TGCAGCGTTACCCGGGTAGGGGGCTACACCTTC

J: TRBJ2-5
D: TRBD2
V: TRBV4-2
size: NA
CDR3: CASSQGLAGGETQYF
DNA: TGTGCCAGCAGCCAGGGACTAGCGGGAGGCGAGACCCAGTACTTC

J: TRBJ1-6
D: NA
V: TRBV5-1
size: NA
CDR3: CASSSGTAAWSSPLHF
DNA: TGCGCCAGCAGCTCTGGGACGGCGGCTTGGAGTTCACCCCTCCACTTT

J: TRBJ1-6
D: TRBD1
V: TRBV6-5
size: NA
CDR3: CASSYDRGGYNSPLHF
DNA: TGTGCCAGCAGTTACGACAGGGGCGGTTATAATTCACCCCTCCACTTT

J: TRBJ1-3
D: TRBD1
V: TRBV7-3
size: NA
CDR3: CASSMTGGIGNTIYF
DNA: TGTGCCAGCAGCATGACAGGGGGTATTGGAAACACCATATATTTT